This TCR delta chain stems from a study of γδ T cells in repeated Plasmodium falciparum infection. Vgamma9/Vdelta2+ and Vdelta2-negative gammadelta T cells were flow-sorted from PBMC for bulk sequencing. Notes on the study in general: Malian children's Vdelta2-negative repertoires appeared more expanded and less diverse than Australians'.

The CDR3 sequence is 26 residues long. Germline loops: CDR1 TSWWSYY, CDR2 QGS. Sequencing covered both gamma and delta TCR chains per sample. TCRdb reanalysed the multiplex PCR reads via CATT. The sample yields tens of thousands of delta-chain clones, 0.98% seen once. Worth noting for this clone: Its antigen remains unknown. With only one base between it and a far larger clone, this is likely a read error.

Sequencing was performed on gamma-delta T cells from blood. This chain links TRDV1 with TRDJ1; 12 bases are a match to TRDD3. No J gene was available from TCRdb, and it was assigned here by a germline match of the DNA. The sequence came from a pool of human donors (malaria-infected and uninfected, not separated). The CDR3 DNA is TGTGCTCTTGGAGAACTAGAACCTTACTCCTACGAGTTTGTACTGGGGGATACATCGTACACCGATAAACTCATCTTT. It yields the protein CALGELEPYSYEFVLGDTSYTDKLIF.